A selection of T cell receptor beta chains follows, all from one sample in a study of memory CD4+ T cells and cytomegalovirus serostatus. Only in-frame clones appear in the TCRdb table, and some are missing; sequencing was by immunoSEQ multiplex PCR. The sample yields 35,000 to 50,000 clones, about 79% seen once. The specimen sequenced was memory CD4+ T cells from blood. These receptors were taken from an adult in good health and CMV-seronegative. Both conserved end residues are part of each CDR3. A D gene is named only where the DNA matches it firmly. Where a row states a size, it is once, few, many or the class of an expanded clone; other rows omit it.

clone_size	d_call	v_call	j_call	cdr3_aa	cdr3_nt
.	.	TRBV6-5	TRBJ1-2	CASTDGTGSGYTF	TGTGCCAGCACCGATGGGACCGGGAGCGGCTACACCTTC
.	.	TRBV5-6	TRBJ2-4	CASSANNNIQYF	TGTGCCAGCAGCGCGAACAACAACATTCAGTACTTC
.	.	TRBV10-3	TRBJ2-7	CAIAGSGLEQYF	TGTGCCATCGCAGGTTCCGGGCTCGAGCAGTACTTC
.	TRBD2	TRBV30	TRBJ2-1	CAWSSGLYPGLAGGEQFF	TGTGCCTGGAGTTCGGGTCTATACCCGGGACTAGCGGGAGGAGAGCAGTTCTTC
.	.	TRBV10-3	TRBJ2-5	CAISETIQETQYF	TGTGCCATCAGTGAAACGATACAAGAGACCCAGTACTTC
few	.	TRBV7-2	TRBJ2-3	CASSLWANTQYF	TGTGCCAGCAGCTTATGGGCGAATACGCAGTATTTT
.	.	TRBV4-2	TRBJ1-1	CASSLLPGNTEAFF	TGTGCCAGCAGCTTGCTCCCAGGGAACACTGAAGCTTTCTTT
few	.	TRBV9	TRBJ2-7	CASSPMGGERNEQYF	TGTGCCAGCAGCCCCATGGGGGGAGAAAGGAACGAGCAGTACTTC
.	.	TRBV30	TRBJ1-3	CAWSVRSFRVTSGNTIYF	TGTGCCTGGAGTGTACGGTCATTCAGGGTGACCTCTGGAAACACCATATATTTT
.	TRBD1	TRBV30	TRBJ1-1	CAWGTANTEAFF	TGTGCCTGGGGGACAGCGAACACTGAAGCTTTCTTT
.	TRBD2	TRBV7-2	TRBJ2-1	CASRLTSGYNEQFF	TGTGCCAGCAGACTGACTAGCGGTTACAATGAGCAGTTCTTC
.	.	TRBV11-2	TRBJ2-7	CASSLSGQSSYEQYF	TGTGCCAGCAGCTTAAGCGGGCAGAGCTCCTACGAGCAGTACTTC
once	.	TRBV19	TRBJ1-5	CASNGHSYSNQPQHF	TGTGCCAGTAATGGGCACAGCTATAGCAATCAGCCCCAGCATTTT
.	.	TRBV5-1	TRBJ2-1	CASSLQTAGQNEQFF	TGCGCCAGCAGCTTGCAAACAGCGGGACAGAATGAGCAGTTCTTC